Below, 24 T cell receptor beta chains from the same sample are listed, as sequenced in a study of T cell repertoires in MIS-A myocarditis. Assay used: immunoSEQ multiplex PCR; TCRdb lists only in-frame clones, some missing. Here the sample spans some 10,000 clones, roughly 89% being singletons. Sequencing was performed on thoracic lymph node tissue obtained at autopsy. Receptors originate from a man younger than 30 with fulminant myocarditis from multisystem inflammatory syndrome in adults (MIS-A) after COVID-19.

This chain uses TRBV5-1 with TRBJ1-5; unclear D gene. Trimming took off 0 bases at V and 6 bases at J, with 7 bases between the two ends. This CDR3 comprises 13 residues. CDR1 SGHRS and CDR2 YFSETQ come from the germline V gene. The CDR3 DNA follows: TGCGCCAGCAGCTTGGGCCGGGGTCAGCCCCAGCATTTT. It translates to CASSLGRGQPQHF.

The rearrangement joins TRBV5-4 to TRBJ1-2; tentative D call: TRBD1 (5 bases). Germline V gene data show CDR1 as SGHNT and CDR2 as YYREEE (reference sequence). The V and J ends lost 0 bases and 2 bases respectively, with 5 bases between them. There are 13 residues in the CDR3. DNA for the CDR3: TGTGCCAGCAGCTTGGAGGGGAACTATGGCTACACCTTC. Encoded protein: CASSLEGNYGYTF.

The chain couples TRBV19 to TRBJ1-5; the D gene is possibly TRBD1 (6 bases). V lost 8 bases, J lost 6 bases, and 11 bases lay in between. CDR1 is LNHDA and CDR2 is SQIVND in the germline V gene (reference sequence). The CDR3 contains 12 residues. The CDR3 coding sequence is TGTGCCAGTGATCAGGGGATTCAGCCCCAGCATTTT. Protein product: CASDQGIQPQHF.

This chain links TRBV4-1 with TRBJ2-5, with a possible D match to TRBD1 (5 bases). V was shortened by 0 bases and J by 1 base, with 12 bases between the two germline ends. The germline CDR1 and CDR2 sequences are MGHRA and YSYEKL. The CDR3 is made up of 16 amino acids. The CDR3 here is CASSQEPAGFQETQYF. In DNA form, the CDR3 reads TGCGCCAGCAGCCAAGAACCGGCAGGGTTCCAAGAGACCCAGTACTTC.

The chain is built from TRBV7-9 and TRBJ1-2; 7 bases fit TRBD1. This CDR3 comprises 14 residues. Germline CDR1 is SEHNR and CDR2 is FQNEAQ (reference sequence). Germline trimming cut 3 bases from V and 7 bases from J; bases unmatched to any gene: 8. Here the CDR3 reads CASSFEQGSGGYTF. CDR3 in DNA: TGTGCCAGCAGCTTCGAACAGGGGAGCGGTGGCTACACCTTC.

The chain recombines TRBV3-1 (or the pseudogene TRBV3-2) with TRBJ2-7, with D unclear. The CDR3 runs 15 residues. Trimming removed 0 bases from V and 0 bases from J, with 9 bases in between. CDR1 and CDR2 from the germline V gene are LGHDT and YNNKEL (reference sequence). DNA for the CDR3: TGTGCCAGCAGCCAAGATGGCTCAACCTCCTACGAGCAGTACTTC. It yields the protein CASSQDGSTSYEQYF.

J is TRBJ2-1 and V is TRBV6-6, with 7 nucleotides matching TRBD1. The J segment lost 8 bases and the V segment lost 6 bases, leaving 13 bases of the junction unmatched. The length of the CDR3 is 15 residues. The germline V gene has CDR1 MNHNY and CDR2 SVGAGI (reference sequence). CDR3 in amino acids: CASSPDGTQGDEQFF. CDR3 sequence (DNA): TGTGCCAGCAGCCCTGACGGCACTCAGGGGGATGAGCAGTTCTTC.

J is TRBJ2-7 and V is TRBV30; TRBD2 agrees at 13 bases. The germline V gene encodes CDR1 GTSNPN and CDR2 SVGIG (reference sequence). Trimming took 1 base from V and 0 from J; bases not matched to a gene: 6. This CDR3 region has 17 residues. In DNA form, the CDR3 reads TGTGCCTGGAGTGAAGAAAGGACTAGCGGGAGCTCCTACGAGCAGTACTTC. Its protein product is CAWSEERTSGSSYEQYF.

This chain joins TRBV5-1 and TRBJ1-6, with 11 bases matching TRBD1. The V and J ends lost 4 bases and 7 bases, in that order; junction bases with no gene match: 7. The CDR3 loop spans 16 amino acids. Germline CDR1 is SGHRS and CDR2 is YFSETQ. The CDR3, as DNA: TGCGCCAGCAGCCTCAAGGACAGGGGGCAAAATTCACCCCTCCACTTT. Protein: CASSLKDRGQNSPLHF.

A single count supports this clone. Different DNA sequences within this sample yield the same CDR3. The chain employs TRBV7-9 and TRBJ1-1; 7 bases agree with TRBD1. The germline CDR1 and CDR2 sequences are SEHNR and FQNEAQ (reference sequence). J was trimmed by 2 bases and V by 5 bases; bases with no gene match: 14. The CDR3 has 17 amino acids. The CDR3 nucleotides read TGTGCCAGCAGCGATGCTAGAGCAGGGGGGGGAAACACTGAAGCTTTCTTT. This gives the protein CASSDARAGGGNTEAFF.

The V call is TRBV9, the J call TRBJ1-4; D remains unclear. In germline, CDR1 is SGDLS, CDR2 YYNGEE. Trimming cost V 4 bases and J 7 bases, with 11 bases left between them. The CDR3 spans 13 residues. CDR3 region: CASSPPGFEKLFF. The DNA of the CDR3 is TGTGCCAGCAGCCCCCCAGGTTTTGAAAAACTGTTTTTT. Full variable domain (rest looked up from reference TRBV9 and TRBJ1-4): DSGVTQTPKHLITATGQRVTLRCSPRSGDLSVYWYQQSLDQGLQFLIQYYNGEERAKGNILERFSAQQFPDLHSELNLSSLELGDSALYFCASSPPGFEKLFFGSGTQLSVL.

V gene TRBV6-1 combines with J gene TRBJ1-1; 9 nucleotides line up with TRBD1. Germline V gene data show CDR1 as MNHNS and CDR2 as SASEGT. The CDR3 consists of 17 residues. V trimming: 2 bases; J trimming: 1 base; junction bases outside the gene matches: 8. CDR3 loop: CASSETGTGFGNTEAFF. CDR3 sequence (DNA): TGTGCCAGCAGTGAAACCGGGACAGGGTTTGGGAACACTGAAGCTTTCTTT.

This chain's CDR3 is CASSRPGGVARSPLHF. Written as DNA, the CDR3 is TGTGCCAGCAGTCGTCCGGGTGGGGTTGCGCGGTCACCCCTCCACTTT. The gene calls are TRBV27 and TRBJ1-6; D uncertain. Germline CDR1 and CDR2: MNHEY and SMNVEV (reference sequence). The CDR3 totals 16 residues. The V and J ends lost 5 bases and 10 bases respectively, with 21 bases between them.

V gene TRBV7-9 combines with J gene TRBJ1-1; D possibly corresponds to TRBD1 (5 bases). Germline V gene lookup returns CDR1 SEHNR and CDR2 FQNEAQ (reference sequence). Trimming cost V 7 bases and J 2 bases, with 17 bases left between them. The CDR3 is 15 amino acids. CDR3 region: CASTFQGGTNTEAFF. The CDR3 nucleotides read TGTGCCAGCACTTTTCAGGGTGGGACTAACACTGAAGCTTTCTTT.

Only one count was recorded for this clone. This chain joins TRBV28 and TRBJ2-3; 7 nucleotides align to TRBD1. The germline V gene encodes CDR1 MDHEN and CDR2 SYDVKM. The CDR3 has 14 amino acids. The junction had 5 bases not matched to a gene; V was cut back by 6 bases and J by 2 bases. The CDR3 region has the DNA TGTGCCAGCAGGAAACAGGGGCCCACAGATACGCAGTATTTT. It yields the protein CASRKQGPTDTQYF. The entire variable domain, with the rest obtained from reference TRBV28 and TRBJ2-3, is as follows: DVKVTQSSRYLVKRTGEKVFLECVQDMDHENMFWYRQDPGLGLRLIYFSYDVKMKEKGDIPEGYSVSREKKERFSLILESASTNQTSMYLCASRKQGPTDTQYFGPGTRLTVL.

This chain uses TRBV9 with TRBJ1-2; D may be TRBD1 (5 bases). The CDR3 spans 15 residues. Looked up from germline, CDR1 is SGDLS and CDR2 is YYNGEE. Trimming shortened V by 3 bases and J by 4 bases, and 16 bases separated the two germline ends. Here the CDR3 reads CASSGFGAGSYGYTF. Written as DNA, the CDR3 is TGTGCCAGCAGCGGGTTCGGGGCTGGGAGCTATGGCTACACCTTC.

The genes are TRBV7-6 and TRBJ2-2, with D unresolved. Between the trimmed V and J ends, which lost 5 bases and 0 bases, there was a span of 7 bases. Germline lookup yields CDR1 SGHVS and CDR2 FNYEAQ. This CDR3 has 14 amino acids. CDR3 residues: CASSRWANTGELFF. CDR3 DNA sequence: TGTGCCAGCAGCCGCTGGGCGAACACCGGGGAGCTGTTTTTT.

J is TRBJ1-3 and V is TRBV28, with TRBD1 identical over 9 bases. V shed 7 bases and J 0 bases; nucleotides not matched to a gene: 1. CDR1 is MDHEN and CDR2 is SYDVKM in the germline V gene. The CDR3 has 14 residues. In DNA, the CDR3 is TGTGCCAGCACGGACAGGGGCTCTGGAAACACCATATATTTT. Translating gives CASTDRGSGNTIYF.

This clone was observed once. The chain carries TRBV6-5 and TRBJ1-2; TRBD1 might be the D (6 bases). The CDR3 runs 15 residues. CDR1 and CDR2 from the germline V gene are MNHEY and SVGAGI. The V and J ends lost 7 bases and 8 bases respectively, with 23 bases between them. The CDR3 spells CASTFMTRTGLGYTF. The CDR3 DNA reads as TGTGCCAGCACCTTTATGACCCGTACAGGGTTAGGCTACACCTTC.

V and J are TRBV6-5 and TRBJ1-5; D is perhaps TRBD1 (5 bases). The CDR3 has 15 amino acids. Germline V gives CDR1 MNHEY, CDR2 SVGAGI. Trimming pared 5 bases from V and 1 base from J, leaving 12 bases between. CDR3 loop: CASSLGLGSNQPQHF. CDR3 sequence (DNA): TGTGCCAGCAGTCTGGGACTCGGGAGCAATCAGCCCCAGCATTTT.

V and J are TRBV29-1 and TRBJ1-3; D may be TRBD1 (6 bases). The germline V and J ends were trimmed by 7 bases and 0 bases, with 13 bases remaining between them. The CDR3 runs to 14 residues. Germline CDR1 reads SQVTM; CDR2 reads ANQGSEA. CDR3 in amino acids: CSALDSLSGNTIYF. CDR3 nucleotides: TGCAGCGCCTTGGACAGCCTCTCTGGAAACACCATATATTTT.

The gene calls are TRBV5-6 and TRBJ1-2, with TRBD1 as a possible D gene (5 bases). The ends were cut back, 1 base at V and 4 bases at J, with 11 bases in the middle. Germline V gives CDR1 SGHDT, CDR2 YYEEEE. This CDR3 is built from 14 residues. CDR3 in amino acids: CASSLIQEVYGYTF. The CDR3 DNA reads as TGTGCCAGCAGCTTGATACAGGAGGTCTATGGCTACACCTTC. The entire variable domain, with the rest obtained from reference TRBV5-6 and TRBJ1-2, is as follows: DAGVTQSPTHLIKTRGQQVTLRCSPKSGHDTVSWYQQALGQGPQFIFQYYEEEERQRGNFPDRFSGHQFPNYSSELNVNALLLGDSALYLCASSLIQEVYGYTFGSGTRLTVV.

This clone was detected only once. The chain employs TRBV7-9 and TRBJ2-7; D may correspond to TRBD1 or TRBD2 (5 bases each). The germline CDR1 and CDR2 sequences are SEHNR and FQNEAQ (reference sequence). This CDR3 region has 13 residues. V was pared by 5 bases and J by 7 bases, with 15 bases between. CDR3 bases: TGTGCCAGCAGCCCCGGGGACGGTACAGAGCAGTACTTC. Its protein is CASSPGDGTEQYF.

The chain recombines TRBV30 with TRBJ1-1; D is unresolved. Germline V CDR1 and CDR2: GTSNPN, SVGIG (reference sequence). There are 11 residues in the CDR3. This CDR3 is CAYERNTEAFF. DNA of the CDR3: TGTGCTTACGAGAGGAACACTGAAGCTTTCTTT. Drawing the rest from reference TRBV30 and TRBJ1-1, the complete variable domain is SQTIHQWPATLVQPVGSPLSLECTVEGTSNPNLYWYRQAAGRGLQLLFYSVGIGQISSEVPQNLSASRPQDRQFILSSKKLLLSDSGFYLCAYERNTEAFFGQGTRLTVV.